The sequence of this TCR beta chain was determined in a study of blood T cell repertoires in COVID-19. Study in general: There were acute and convalescent COVID-19 samples, and they came from the United States, Italy and Spain. PBMCs, B-cell-depleted T cells, or T cells were the source of the cDNA or gDNA that made up the material.

Only one count was recorded for this clone. As handled by the study authors: How many nucleated cells were present was estimated from reference gene primer amplification. TCRdb keeps only in-frame clones here, not all; method: immunoSEQ multiplex PCR. V and J calls and clone size are given by that table; D and trimming were obtained from the DNA. The sample consists of under 95,000 clones, 87% of them appearing once. The CDR3 length is 17 residues. V was shortened by 5 bases and J by 2 bases, with 21 bases between the two germline ends. CDR1 is SGHAT and CDR2 is FQNNGV in the germline V gene. The sequenced sample was peripheral blood. This receptor was taken from a woman between 45 and 60 years old with acute or convalescent COVID-19. The V gene is TRBV11-2, the J gene TRBJ2-5, with D perhaps matching TRBD2 (5 bases). The CDR3 region is CASSPVRGLANQETQYF. CDR3 DNA: TGTGCCAGCAGCCCCGTCAGAGGGCTAGCTAATCAAGAGACCCAGTACTTC.